Sequencing of this T cell receptor (beta chain) was carried out in a study of control samples from healthy donors and cancer patients. The germline V gene has CDR1 SQVTM and CDR2 ANQGSEA. Trimming stripped 6 bases from V and 5 bases from J, with 22 bases between. This CDR3 spans 15 amino acids. Method: immunoSEQ multiplex PCR; TCRdb's copy keeps in-frame clones and lacks some. The table shows approximately 190,000 clones, with around 93% occurring only once. The sequenced sample consisted of blood. This TCR came from a man aged 30 to 39 in good health. V and J are TRBV29-1 and TRBJ1-1; possibly TRBD1 for D (6 bases). Here the CDR3 DNA reads TGCAGCGTGGACACACAAACGACAGGATCAACTGAAGCTTTCTTT. It encodes CSVDTQTTGSTEAFF.